This T cell receptor (beta chain) emerged from a study of cytomegalovirus exposure and HLA in healthy donors. Study-level results: In a later analysis, DRB1 alleles had the most associated TCRs; HLA-C alleles the fewest. The study flagged roughly 160 TCR beta chains as cytomegalovirus-associated. Most observed TCR sequences were rare, whereas some public TCRs were detected in many donors. Some V segments could not be told apart, so they were left out, TRBV6-2 and TRBV6-3 among them.

The PCR had 60 Vbeta and 13 Jbeta primers. Assay used: immunoSEQ multiplex PCR; TCRdb lists only in-frame clones, some missing. The sample includes 210,000 or so clones, roughly four fifths of them seen just once. With regard to this clone: Its antigen remains unknown. Sequence at one end of the junction differs from germline and may be a read error.

Per germline, CDR1 DFQATT and CDR2 SNEGSKA (reference sequence). The CDR3 contains 10 residues. Source material: PBMCs. This TCR derives from a woman in her twenties or thirties in good health and CMV-seropositive. J is TRBJ2-1 and V is TRBV20-1; 9 bases align to TRBD2. The CDR3 bases are TGCCGTGCGGGGGGGGATGAGCAGTTCTTC. Protein sequence: CRAGGDEQFF.